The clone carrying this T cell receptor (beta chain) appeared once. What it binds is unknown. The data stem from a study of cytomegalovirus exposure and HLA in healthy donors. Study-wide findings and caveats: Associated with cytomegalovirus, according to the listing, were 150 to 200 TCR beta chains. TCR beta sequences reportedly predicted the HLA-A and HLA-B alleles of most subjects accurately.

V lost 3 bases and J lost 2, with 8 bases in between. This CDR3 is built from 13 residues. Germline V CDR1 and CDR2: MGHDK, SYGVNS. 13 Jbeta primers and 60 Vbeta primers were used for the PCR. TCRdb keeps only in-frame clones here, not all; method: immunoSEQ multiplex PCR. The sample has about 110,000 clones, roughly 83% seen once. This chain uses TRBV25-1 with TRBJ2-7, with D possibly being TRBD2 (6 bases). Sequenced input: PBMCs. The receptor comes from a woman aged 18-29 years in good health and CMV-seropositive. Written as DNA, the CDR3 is TGTGCCAGCAGTGACCCGGGGGCCTACGAGCAGTACTTC. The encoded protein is CASSDPGAYEQYF.